The source of this T cell receptor beta chain is a study of cytomegalovirus exposure and HLA in healthy donors. Study-wide results and limits: A classifier reportedly called cytomegalovirus status with high sensitivity and specificity. Whilst most TCR sequences proved rare, a subset of public TCRs occurred across many donors. Among the CMV-associated chains, three were confirmed in vitro as specific for CMV antigens.

This CDR3 is built from 15 residues. CDR1 MNHEY and CDR2 SVGAGI come from the germline V gene. The germline V and J ends were trimmed by 4 bases and 6 bases, with 16 bases remaining between them. On this clone: As yet, its antigen is unknown.

Profiling relied on immunoSEQ multiplex PCR, and the TCRdb table lists in-frame clones only, not all of them. The repertoire includes some 210,000 clones, around nine tenths of them detected once, and 2% to 2.5% sits in the top ten. This receptor was identified in a woman aged 18-29 years in good health and CMV-seropositive. Sequenced material: PBMCs. The chain joins TRBV6-5 to TRBJ2-1; a possible D gene is TRBD2 (5 bases). CDR3 sequence reads: CASSSSGSPGNEQFF. The CDR3 coding sequence is TGTGCCAGCAGTTCCAGCGGAAGTCCGGGCAATGAGCAGTTCTTC.